A single sample is the source of the 6 T cell receptor beta chains below, sequenced in a study of shared clonotypes between healthy human individuals. Sequenced by immunoSEQ multiplex PCR; TCRdb stores in-frame clones only, minus some. The sample includes 2.5 million or so clones, approximately 94% of them seen just once. Sequencing used naive CD4+ T cells sorted from blood. Subset of the sample: CD45RA+ positively selected. These receptors were collected from a young man in good health.

The CDR3 bases are TGTGCCAGCAGGAAGCCGGGACTGACTAATGAAAAACTGTTTTTT. This encodes CASRKPGLTNEKLFF. The rearrangement joins TRBV6-1 to TRBJ1-4, with D possibly being TRBD1 (5 bases). Looked up from germline, CDR1 is MNHNS and CDR2 is SASEGT. The ends were cut back, 6 bases at V and 2 bases at J, with 13 bases in the middle. The CDR3 extends over 15 amino acids.

The V gene is TRBV5-1, the J gene TRBJ1-4; weak D call: TRBD1 (6 bases). The CDR3 sequence is 16 residues long. In germline, CDR1 is SGHRS, CDR2 YFSETQ. V lost 1 base to trimming and J lost 8 bases, with 18 bases between them. The DNA for the CDR3 is TGCGCCAGCAGCTTGTCCGTGACGGGGGCCGGCGAAAAACTGTTTTTT. Its protein product is CASSLSVTGAGEKLFF.

This clone was observed a single time. The chain employs TRBV5-1 and TRBJ2-1; D may correspond to TRBD1 or TRBD2 (6 bases each). CDR3 length: 14 residues. Germline CDR1 and CDR2: SGHRS and YFSETQ. The ends were cut back, 6 bases at V and 0 bases at J, with 10 bases in the middle. In DNA, the CDR3 is TGCGCCAGCAAGGGGGGAAGCTCCTACAATGAGCAGTTCTTC. Protein product: CASKGGSSYNEQFF. The entire variable domain, with the rest obtained from reference TRBV5-1 and TRBJ2-1, is as follows: KAGVTQTPRYLIKTRGQQVTLSCSPISGHRSVSWYQQTPGQGLQFLFEYFSETQRNKGNFPGRFSGRQFSNSRSEMNVSTLELGDSALYLCASKGGSSYNEQFFGPGTRLTVL.

J is TRBJ1-5 and V is TRBV19; 8 nucleotides align to TRBD1. The CDR3 covers 17 residues. Trimming cost V 5 bases and J 6 bases; bases outside gene matches: 15. Germline V gene data show CDR1 as LNHDA and CDR2 as SQIVND (reference sequence). Here the CDR3 reads CASSVRDRGSASQPQHF. The CDR3 DNA reads as TGTGCCAGTAGTGTCCGCGACAGGGGTTCGGCCTCTCAGCCCCAGCATTTT.

The V gene is TRBV7-8, the J gene TRBJ2-5, with TRBD2 as a possible D gene (5 bases). Germline-derived CDR1 and CDR2 are SGHVS and FQNEAQ. CDR3 length: 16 residues. Trimming left V 4 bases short and J 0 bases short, with 15 bases between. The DNA of the CDR3 is TGTGCCAGCAGCTCCCCATGGAGGAGCTACCAAGAGACCCAGTACTTC. Protein: CASSSPWRSYQETQYF.

CDR3 protein: CASSFSPGQGSPLHF. In DNA form, the CDR3 reads TGTGCCAGCAGTTTTTCCCCGGGACAGGGCTCACCCCTCCACTTT. This rearrangement joins TRBV7-9 to TRBJ1-6; 9 positions match TRBD1. This CDR3 is 15 amino acids long. The V and J ends lost 6 bases and 10 bases, in that order; junction bases with no gene match: 10. Germline V lookup: CDR1 SEHNR, CDR2 FQNEAQ (reference sequence).